A single sample is the source of the 12 T cell receptor beta chains below, sequenced in a study of shared clonotypes between healthy human individuals. Here immunoSEQ multiplex PCR was the method, and the copy in TCRdb shows in-frame clones only, minus some. The sample lists about 600,000 clones; around 97% were seen once. Sample: naive CD4+ T cells sorted from blood. As for subset: CD45RA+ positively selected. The receptors were sampled from a woman aged 30 to 39 in good health.

The chain employs TRBV27 and TRBJ2-7; 7 bases are a match to TRBD1. The CDR3 sequence is 11 residues long. From germline, CDR1 is MNHEY and CDR2 SMNVEV (reference sequence). The ends lost 6 bases at V and 7 bases at J; junction bases unmatched: 3. The CDR3 DNA sequence: TGTGCCAGCAGACAGGGGATAGAGCAGTACTTC. Its translation is CASRQGIEQYF.

This rearrangement joins TRBV28 to TRBJ1-2; 7 bases match TRBD1. Trimming removed 8 bases from V and 5 bases from J; junction bases left unmatched: 11. Germline V lookup: CDR1 MDHEN, CDR2 SYDVKM. The CDR3 sequence is 14 residues long. The CDR3 spells CASGSGTAFYGYTF. As DNA, the CDR3 is TGTGCCAGCGGATCCGGGACAGCTTTTTATGGCTACACCTTC.

This clone showed up just once. The chain has TRBV7-1 and TRBJ1-2, with a weak D call TRBD1 (6 bases). TRBV7-1 is assigned to the ORF class and has an uncertain function. Trimming removed 4 bases from V and 0 bases from J, with 12 bases in between. This CDR3 comprises 15 residues. The CDR3 DNA is TGTGCCAGCAGCTTATCTAGGGGGACTAACTATGGCTACACCTTC. As protein: CASSLSRGTNYGYTF.

The chain employs TRBV14 and TRBJ2-3, with TRBD2 as a possible D gene (7 bases). V lost 4 bases, J lost 5 bases, and 19 bases lay in between. Germline V gene data show CDR1 as SGHDN and CDR2 as FVKESK. The CDR3 runs 16 residues. DNA for the CDR3: TGTGCCAGCAGCCGCCGCCTCGGGGGGCGCGAAGATACGCAGTATTTT. This translates into CASSRRLGGREDTQYF.

This clone showed up just once. V gene TRBV12-5 combines with J gene TRBJ1-5; TRBD1 matches at 7 bases. The CDR3 loop spans 14 amino acids. V shed 4 bases, J shed 4 bases, and the junction held 4 bases outside the gene matches. Looked up from germline, CDR1 is LGHNT and CDR2 is FRNRAP. CDR3 sequence reads: CASGCLTGNQPQHF. The CDR3 coding sequence is TGTGCTAGTGGTTGCCTGACAGGGAATCAGCCCCAGCATTTT.

This chain links TRBV5-1 with TRBJ2-7; possibly TRBD2 for D (6 bases). CDR1 is SGHRS, CDR2 YFSETQ, per germline. The CDR3 runs 13 residues. V shed 7 bases and J shed 2 bases, with 13 bases lying between them. The CDR3 DNA follows: TGCGCCAGCCGGCGGGAAACCACCTACGAGCAGTACTTC. It codes for CASRRETTYEQYF.

The chain uses TRBV27 and TRBJ2-2, with 10 bases matching TRBD1. Unmatched junction bases numbered 7, after V lost 5 bases and J lost 4 bases. Germline values: CDR1 MNHEY, CDR2 SMNVEV (reference sequence). This CDR3 spans 16 amino acids. The CDR3 region has the DNA TGTGCCAGCAGTATTAGGGACAGGGGCAGCACCGGGGAGCTGTTTTTT. This encodes CASSIRDRGSTGELFF.

This clone was picked up one time. This chain joins TRBV28 and TRBJ2-7; maybe TRBD2 (6 bases). The germline CDR1 and CDR2 sequences are MDHEN and SYDVKM. This CDR3 comprises 14 residues. The V end lost 3 bases, the J end lost 0 bases, and 9 bases lay between the germline ends. Written as DNA, the CDR3 is TGTGCCAGCAGTTTGGGGAGGAGCTCCTACGAGCAGTACTTC. Translation gives CASSLGRSSYEQYF.

The V and J genes are TRBV5-1 and TRBJ2-1; tentative D call: TRBD2 (6 bases). This CDR3 region has 15 residues. V was cut by 0 bases and J by 8 bases, with 15 bases left in between. Germline V gene sequence: CDR1 SGHRS, CDR2 YFSETQ. CDR3 loop: CASSLVGGGPYEQFF. The DNA for the CDR3 is TGCGCCAGCAGCTTGGTCGGCGGAGGGCCCTATGAGCAGTTCTTC.

This sequence joins TRBV5-4 and TRBJ2-5; no definite D call. CDR3 length: 14 amino acids. CDR1 is SGHNT, CDR2 YYREEE, per germline (reference sequence). Trimming left V 0 bases short and J 2 bases short, with 8 bases between. CDR3: CASSLEERQETQYF. The DNA of the CDR3 is TGTGCCAGCAGCTTGGAGGAACGACAAGAGACCCAGTACTTC.

The chain joins TRBV6-6 to TRBJ1-2; D is unclear. CDR1 MNHNY and CDR2 SVGAGI come from the germline V gene (reference sequence). V dropped 6 bases and J dropped 3 bases, with 14 bases sitting between them. CDR3 size: 14 residues. CDR3 protein: CASRTRVTYYGYTF. As DNA, the CDR3 is TGTGCCAGCAGAACACGGGTCACCTACTATGGCTACACCTTC.

The rearrangement links TRBV5-1 to TRBJ2-3; 7 nucleotides align to TRBD2. Unmatched junction bases numbered 21, after V lost 0 bases and J lost 5 bases. Per the germline V gene, CDR1 is SGHRS and CDR2 is YFSETQ. The CDR3 has 20 amino acids. The CDR3 is CASSLALGDKRESAGDTQYF. CDR3 DNA: TGCGCCAGCAGCTTGGCGCTCGGGGATAAGCGGGAATCTGCAGGAGATACGCAGTATTTT.